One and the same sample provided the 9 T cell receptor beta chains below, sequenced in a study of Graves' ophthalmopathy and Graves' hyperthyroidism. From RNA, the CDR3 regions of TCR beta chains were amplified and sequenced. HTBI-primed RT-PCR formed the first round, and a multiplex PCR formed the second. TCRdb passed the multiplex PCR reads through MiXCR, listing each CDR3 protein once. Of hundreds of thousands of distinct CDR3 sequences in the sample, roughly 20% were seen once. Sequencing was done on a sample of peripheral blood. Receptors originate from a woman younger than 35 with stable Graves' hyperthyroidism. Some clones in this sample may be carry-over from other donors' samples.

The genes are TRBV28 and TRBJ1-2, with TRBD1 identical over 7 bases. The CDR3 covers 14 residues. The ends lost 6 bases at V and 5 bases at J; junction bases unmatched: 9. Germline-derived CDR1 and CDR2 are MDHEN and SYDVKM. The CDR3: CASRTTGRKYGYTF. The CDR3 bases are TGTGCCAGCAGAACGACAGGGAGGAAATATGGCTACACCTTC.

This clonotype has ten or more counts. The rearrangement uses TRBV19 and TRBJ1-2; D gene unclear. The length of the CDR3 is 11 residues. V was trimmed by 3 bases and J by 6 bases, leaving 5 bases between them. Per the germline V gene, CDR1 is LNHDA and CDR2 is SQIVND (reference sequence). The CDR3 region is CASSIFNGYTF. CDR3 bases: TGTGCCAGTAGTATCTTCAATGGCTACACCTTC.

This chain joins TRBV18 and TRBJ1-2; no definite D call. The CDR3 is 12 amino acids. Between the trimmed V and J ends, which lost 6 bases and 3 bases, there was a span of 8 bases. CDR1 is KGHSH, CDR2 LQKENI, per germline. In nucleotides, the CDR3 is TGTGCCAGCTCGGGAGCGGACTATGGCTACACCTTC. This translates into CASSGADYGYTF.

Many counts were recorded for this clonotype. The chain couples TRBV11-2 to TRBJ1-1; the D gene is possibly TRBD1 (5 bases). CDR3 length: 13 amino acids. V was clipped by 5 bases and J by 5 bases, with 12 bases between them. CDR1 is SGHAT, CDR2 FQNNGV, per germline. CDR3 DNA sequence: TGTGCCAGCAGCCCAGGGTGGGGGACTGAAGCTTTCTTT. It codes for CASSPGWGTEAFF.

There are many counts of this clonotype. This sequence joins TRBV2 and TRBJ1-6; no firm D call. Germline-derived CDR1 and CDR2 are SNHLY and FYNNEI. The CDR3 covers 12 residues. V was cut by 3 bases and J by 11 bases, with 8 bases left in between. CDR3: CASSDEVPPLHF. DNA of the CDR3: TGTGCCAGCAGTGACGAGGTACCACCCCTCCACTTT.

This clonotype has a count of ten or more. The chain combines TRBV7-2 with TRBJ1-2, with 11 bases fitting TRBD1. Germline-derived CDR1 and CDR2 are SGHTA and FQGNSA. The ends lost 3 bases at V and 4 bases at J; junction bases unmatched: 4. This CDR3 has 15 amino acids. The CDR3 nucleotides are TGTGCCAGCAGCTTCGGGACAGGGGGAGGCTATGGCTACACCTTC. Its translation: CASSFGTGGGYGYTF. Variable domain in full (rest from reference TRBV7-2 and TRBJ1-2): GAGVSQSPSNKVTEKGKDVELRCDPISGHTALYWYRQSLGQGLEFLIYFQGNSAPDKSGLPSDRFSAERTGGSVSTLTIQRTQQEDSAVYLCASSFGTGGGYGYTFGSGTRLTVV.

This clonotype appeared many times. This CDR3 is CSASDGLTYEQYF. DNA for the CDR3: TGCAGTGCTAGCGACGGACTAACCTACGAGCAGTACTTC. V is TRBV20-1 and J is TRBJ2-7; possibly TRBD2 for D (6 bases). V lost 3 bases and J 2 bases, leaving 11 bases between the germline ends. The CDR3 sequence is 13 residues long. Germline V gene data show CDR1 as DFQATT and CDR2 as SNEGSKA (reference sequence).

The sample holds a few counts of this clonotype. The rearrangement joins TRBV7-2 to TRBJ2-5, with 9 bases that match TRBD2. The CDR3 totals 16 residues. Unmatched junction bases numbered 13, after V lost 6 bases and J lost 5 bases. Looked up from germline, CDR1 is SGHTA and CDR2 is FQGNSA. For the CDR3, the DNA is TGTGCCAGCAGTTGGAGAGTGGCGGGGGGGCTTGAGACCCAGTACTTC. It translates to CASSWRVAGGLETQYF.

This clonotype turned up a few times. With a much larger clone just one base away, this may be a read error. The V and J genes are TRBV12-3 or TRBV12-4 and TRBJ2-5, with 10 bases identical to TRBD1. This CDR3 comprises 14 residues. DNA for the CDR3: TGTGCCAGCAGCCTGGGACAGGGGAGGGGGACCAAGTACTTC. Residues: CASSLGQGRGTKYF.